The 2 T cell receptor beta chains given below trace back to one sample, sequenced in a study of response to subunit inactivated influenza vaccine. TCRdb redid the calling of the RT-PCR reads with MiXCR, one entry per CDR3 protein. In the table there are more than 600,000 distinct CDR3 sequences, approximately 17% of which are singletons. This specimen was PBMCs from blood, taken less than 6 days after vaccination. Source of these receptors: a man aged 50 or older who received an inactivated influenza vaccine.

The V call is TRBV10-3, the J call TRBJ2-4; D possibly uses TRBD1 or TRBD2 (5 bases each). In germline, CDR1 is ENHRY, CDR2 SYGVKD. The CDR3 sequence is 18 residues long. Deletions cut 0 bases from V and 0 bases from J, with 15 bases between. DNA for the CDR3: TGTGCCATCAGTGAGTCGCCTCTCGGGACGTTAGCCAAAAACATTCAGTACTTC. It is translated as CAISESPLGTLAKNIQYF.

This clonotype was seen only once. A much more abundant neighbour one base away suggests this may be a read error. DNA of the CDR3: TGCAGTGCGCCGGGACACCGACGGGGAGAGACCCAGTACTTC. The encoded protein is CSAPGHRRGETQYF. The chain links TRBV20-1 to TRBJ2-5; weak D call: TRBD1 (6 bases). Germline CDR1 and CDR2: DFQATT and SNEGSKA (reference sequence). V lost 6 bases and J 4 bases, leaving 18 bases between the germline ends. This CDR3 is 14 amino acids long.